This T cell receptor (beta chain) was retrieved from a study of OX40 agonist ivuxolimab in advanced cancers. Study at large: Ivuxolimab doses were 0.01, 0.1, 0.3, 1.5, 3 or 10 mg/kg every 2 weeks. Antecedent anti-PD-1, anti-PD-L1 or anti-CTLA-4 therapy was permissible, with approximately 44% having received some.

Clones were read by immunoSEQ multiplex PCR, and TCRdb kept only the in-frame ones, dropping some. This repertoire shows more than 45,000 clones, 82% found once; its top ten account for around 3.6%. The CDR3 is made up of 13 amino acids. Deletions cut 5 bases from V and 3 bases from J, with 10 bases between. CDR1 SGHAT and CDR2 FQNNGV come from the germline V gene. The sequencing here drew on CD4+ or CD8+ T cells sorted from blood, taken in a trial of the OX40 agonist ivuxolimab. The chain links TRBV11-2 to TRBJ1-1, with D unclear. The origin of this receptor is an adult with an advanced solid tumor such as melanoma, head and neck, liver or kidney cancer. This CDR3 is CASSTAWDTEAFF. CDR3 bases: TGTGCCAGCAGCACGGCCTGGGACACTGAAGCTTTCTTT.